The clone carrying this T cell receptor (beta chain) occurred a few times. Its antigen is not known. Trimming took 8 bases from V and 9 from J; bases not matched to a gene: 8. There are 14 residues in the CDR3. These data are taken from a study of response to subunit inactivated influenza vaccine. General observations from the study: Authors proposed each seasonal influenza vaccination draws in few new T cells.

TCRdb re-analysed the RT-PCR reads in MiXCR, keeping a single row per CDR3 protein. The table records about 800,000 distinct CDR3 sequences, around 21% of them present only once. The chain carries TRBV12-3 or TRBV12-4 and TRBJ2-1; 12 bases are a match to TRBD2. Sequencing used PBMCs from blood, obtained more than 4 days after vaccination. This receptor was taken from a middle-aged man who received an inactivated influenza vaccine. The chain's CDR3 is CASALAGGHGEQFF. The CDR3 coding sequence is TGTGCCAGCGCACTAGCGGGGGGCCACGGTGAGCAGTTCTTC.